This is a list of T cell receptor beta chains from one sample in a study of regulatory T cells. Using immunoSEQ multiplex PCR, the repertoire was profiled, and TCRdb retains in-frame clones only, with some absent. The sample contains about 17,000 clones, around 84% of which appear only once. The sample was conventional CD4+ T cells sorted from blood. Source of these receptors: a person in their twenties or thirties with CD3G deficiency. Each CDR3 is given with its conserved first and last residue. D genes are given only for firm matches. A clone size is listed for some rows: how often the clone was seen (once, few, many), or a class if it is expanded.

d_call	clone_size	v_call	j_call	cdr3_aa	cdr3_nt
.	.	TRBV5-1	TRBJ2-1	CASSLVPGAYNEQFF	TGCGCCAGCAGCTTGGTGCCCGGGGCCTACAATGAGCAGTTCTTC
.	once	TRBV28	TRBJ1-2	CASSLSSGIGRGYTF	TGTGCCAGCAGTTTAAGCTCCGGGATTGGTAGGGGCTACACCTTC
TRBD2	.	TRBV6-1	TRBJ2-1	CASSAGTSGRGNEQFF	TGTGCCAGCAGTGCCGGGACTAGCGGGAGGGGGAATGAGCAGTTCTTC
.	.	TRBV12-2	TRBJ1-1	CASHSKTGTPEAFF	TGTGCAAGTCACTCGAAGACCGGGACGCCAGAAGCTTTCTTT
TRBD2	.	TRBV11-3	TRBJ2-5	CASSSLAGETQYF	TGTGCCAGCAGCTCACTAGCGGGAGAGACCCAGTACTTC
TRBD2	.	TRBV7-2	TRBJ2-2	CASSLIAGPGELFF	TGTGCCAGCAGCTTAATAGCGGGCCCCGGGGAGCTGTTTTTT
.	once	TRBV5-1	TRBJ2-1	CASSLGHSSYNEQFF	TGCGCCAGCAGCTTGGGCCACAGCTCCTACAATGAGCAGTTCTTC
.	.	TRBV28	TRBJ2-3	CASSSYRGGYTDTQYF	TGTGCCAGCAGTTCCTATCGGGGCGGTTACACAGATACGCAGTATTTT
.	.	TRBV28	TRBJ1-2	CASSKSLGRANYGYTF	TGTGCCAGCAGCAAGTCGTTGGGCAGAGCCAACTATGGCTACACCTTC
TRBD1	.	TRBV28	TRBJ2-4	CASSSPGTVAKNIQYF	TGTGCCAGCAGTTCCCCCGGGACAGTAGCCAAAAACATTCAGTACTTC
.	.	TRBV9	TRBJ2-7	CASSKDGVGTYEQYF	TGTGCCAGCAGCAAAGATGGGGTGGGAACCTACGAGCAGTACTTC
TRBD1	.	TRBV19	TRBJ1-1	CASSRDYGTGNTEAFF	TGTGCCAGTAGTAGAGATTACGGGACAGGGAACACTGAAGCTTTCTTT
.	.	TRBV27	TRBJ2-7	CASSSRRQSEQYF	TGTGCCAGCAGCTCCCGGCGTCAAAGCGAGCAGTACTTC
.	.	TRBV10-3	TRBJ2-7	CAISESPDRVYF	TGTGCCATCAGTGAGTCTCCGGACCGCGTGTACTTC
.	.	TRBV6-5	TRBJ2-1	CATRLGNEQFF	TGTGCCACCCGTCTCGGCAATGAGCAGTTCTTC
.	.	TRBV6-6	TRBJ2-4	CATRAGWDKNIQYF	TGTGCCACAAGAGCCGGATGGGACAAAAACATTCAGTACTTC
TRBD1	.	TRBV2	TRBJ1-1	CASSGDSTTMNTEAFF	TGTGCCAGCAGTGGGGACAGTACAACCATGAACACTGAAGCTTTCTTT
.	few	TRBV5-1	TRBJ2-6	CASSLTGSGANVLTF	TGCGCCAGCAGCCTGACCGGTTCTGGGGCCAACGTCCTGACTTTC
.	.	TRBV28	TRBJ1-5	CASSSRLAGATDQPQHF	TGTGCCAGCAGTTCGCGGTTGGCAGGGGCCACCGATCAGCCCCAGCATTTT
.	.	TRBV6-1	TRBJ2-3	CASSVFSGDRGDTQYF	TGTGCCAGCAGTGTTTTTAGCGGAGATAGAGGGGATACGCAGTATTTT
.	few	TRBV28	TRBJ2-5	CASSLGETQYF	TGTGCCAGCAGTTTGGGAGAGACCCAGTACTTC
.	.	TRBV5-1	TRBJ2-1	CASSFSPGRSEQFF	TGCGCCAGCAGCTTTAGTCCGGGGCGCAGTGAGCAGTTCTTC
.	once	TRBV6-1	TRBJ2-7	CASSEAGGITQQQYF	TGTGCCAGCAGTGAAGCGGGGGGTATCACCCAGCAGCAGTACTTC
.	.	TRBV6-1	TRBJ2-7	CASSVGGTGSYEQYF	TGTGCCAGCAGTGTAGGAGGGACGGGCTCCTACGAGCAGTACTTC
.	.	TRBV28	TRBJ1-1	CASSVGRGKAFF	TGTGCCAGCAGTGTAGGACGGGGAAAGGCTTTCTTT
TRBD1	.	TRBV6-6	TRBJ1-6	CASKRIQGAGSPLHF	TGTGCCAGCAAGCGAATACAGGGGGCCGGTTCACCCCTCCACTTT
.	.	TRBV6-6	TRBJ1-1	CASISNAGKKAEAFF	TGTGCCAGCATAAGTAACGCAGGGAAAAAAGCTGAAGCTTTCTTT
.	.	TRBV6-1	TRBJ1-2	CASSAWKQGAYLYGYTF	TGTGCCAGCAGTGCCTGGAAACAGGGCGCGTACCTCTATGGCTACACCTTC
TRBD1	.	TRBV28	TRBJ1-2	CASSRGFFGSYGYTF	TGTGCCAGCAGCAGGGGGTTTTTTGGATCCTATGGCTACACCTTC
.	.	TRBV5-1	TRBJ2-7	CASSPTGGTSEQYF	TGCGCCAGCAGCCCAACCGGTGGGACGAGCGAGCAGTACTTC
.	few	TRBV6-5	TRBJ1-2	CASRPSGFRNGYTF	TGTGCCAGCAGACCCTCAGGGTTCAGGAATGGCTACACCTTC
.	.	TRBV19	TRBJ1-5	CASTRFNQPQHF	TGTGCCAGTACTCGCTTCAATCAGCCCCAGCATTTT
TRBD1	.	TRBV10-3	TRBJ1-2	CAISRQTGGPWSYTF	TGTGCCATCAGTCGACAGACAGGGGGTCCCTGGAGCTACACCTTC
TRBD1	.	TRBV6-1	TRBJ1-2	CASSDWEGQGGGYTF	TGTGCCAGCAGTGACTGGGAGGGACAGGGAGGGGGCTACACCTTC
.	large	TRBV28	TRBJ1-5	CASSMGSQPQHF	TGTGCCAGCAGTATGGGCTCTCAGCCCCAGCATTTT
.	.	TRBV5-1	TRBJ2-7	CASSLEGYEQYF	TGCGCCAGCAGCTTGGAGGGCTACGAGCAGTACTTC
.	.	TRBV28	TRBJ2-1	CASSLVGAGTDLLYNEQFF	TGTGCCAGCAGTTTAGTGGGTGCAGGGACCGACCTACTTTACAATGAGCAGTTCTTC
.	.	TRBV28	TRBJ2-6	CASSRHSGANVLTF	TGTGCCAGCAGTAGACATTCTGGGGCCAACGTCCTGACTTTC
.	.	TRBV6-5	TRBJ1-2	CASSYSPDAYYGYTF	TGTGCCAGCAGTTACTCTCCGGACGCCTACTATGGCTACACCTTC
TRBD1	.	TRBV6-1	TRBJ1-2	CASSEAGGNYGYTF	TGTGCCAGCAGTGAAGCAGGGGGCAACTATGGCTACACCTTC
.	.	TRBV28	TRBJ2-1	CASSYPGGNKNEQFF	TGTGCCAGCAGTTACCCCGGGGGCAATAAGAATGAGCAGTTCTTC
.	.	TRBV5-1	TRBJ2-3	CASSFYAKDTQYF	TGCGCCAGCAGCTTCTACGCGAAAGATACGCAGTATTTT